This T cell receptor beta chain was found in a study of blood T cell repertoires in COVID-19. As for the study in general: From T cells, B-cell-depleted T cells, or PBMCs came the material, which was cDNA or gDNA.

The repertoire was sequenced with immunoSEQ multiplex PCR; TCRdb's copy has only in-frame clones and lacks some. The data show 80,000 to 95,000 clones, roughly 79% seen once. The TCR sequence derives from an elderly man with COVID-19, enrolled during active disease. Sequencing was performed on peripheral blood.

CDR3 in amino acids: CASSPGGALNTEAFF. For the CDR3, the DNA is TGCGCCAGCAGCCCGGGGGGGGCGTTGAACACTGAAGCTTTCTTT. The chain links TRBV5-1 to TRBJ1-1, with D maybe TRBD1 (6 bases). The V end was cut by 4 bases, the J end by 0 bases, with 13 bases between. This CDR3 contains 15 residues. Germline V lookup: CDR1 SGHRS, CDR2 YFSETQ. Based on the CDR3 plus reference TRBV5-1 and TRBJ1-1, the full variable domain is KAGVTQTPRYLIKTRGQQVTLSCSPISGHRSVSWYQQTPGQGLQFLFEYFSETQRNKGNFPGRFSGRQFSNSRSEMNVSTLELGDSALYLCASSPGGALNTEAFFGQGTRLTVV.